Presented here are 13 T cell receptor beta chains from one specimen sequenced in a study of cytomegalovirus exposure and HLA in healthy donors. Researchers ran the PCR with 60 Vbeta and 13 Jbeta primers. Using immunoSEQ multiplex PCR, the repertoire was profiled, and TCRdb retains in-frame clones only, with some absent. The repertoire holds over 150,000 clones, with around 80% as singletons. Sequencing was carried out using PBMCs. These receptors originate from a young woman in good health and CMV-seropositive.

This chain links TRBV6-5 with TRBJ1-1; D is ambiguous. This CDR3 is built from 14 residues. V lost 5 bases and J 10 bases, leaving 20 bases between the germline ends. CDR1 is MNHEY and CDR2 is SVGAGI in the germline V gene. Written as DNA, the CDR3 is TGTGCCAGCAGTCCGAACAGTCTTTCCCCTGGAGCTTTCTTT. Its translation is CASSPNSLSPGAFF.

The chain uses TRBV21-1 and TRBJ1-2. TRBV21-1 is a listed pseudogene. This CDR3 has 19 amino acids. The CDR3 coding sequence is TGTGCCAGCAGCAAATGGGGGAGGGCGGGACGCTGCTTAAACTATGGCTACACCTTC. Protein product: CASSKWGRAGRCLNYGYTF.

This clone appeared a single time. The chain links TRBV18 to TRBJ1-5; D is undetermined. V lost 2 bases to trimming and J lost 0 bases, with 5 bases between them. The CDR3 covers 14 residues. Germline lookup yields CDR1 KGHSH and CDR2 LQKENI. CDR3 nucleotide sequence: TGTGCCAGCTCACCAGCGGATAGCAATCAGCCCCAGCATTTT. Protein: CASSPADSNQPQHF. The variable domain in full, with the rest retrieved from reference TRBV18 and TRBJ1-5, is NAGVMQNPRHLVRRRGQEARLRCSPMKGHSHVYWYRQLPEEGLKFMVYLQKENIIDESGMPKERFSAEFPKEGPSILRIQQVVRGDSAAYFCASSPADSNQPQHFGDGTRLSIL.

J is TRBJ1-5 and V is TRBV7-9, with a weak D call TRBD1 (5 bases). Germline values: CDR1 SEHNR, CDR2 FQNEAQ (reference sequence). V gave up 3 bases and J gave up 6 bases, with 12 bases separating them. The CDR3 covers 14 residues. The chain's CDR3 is CASSLGGLAQPQHF. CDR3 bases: TGTGCCAGCAGCTTGGGGGGTTTGGCTCAGCCCCAGCATTTT.

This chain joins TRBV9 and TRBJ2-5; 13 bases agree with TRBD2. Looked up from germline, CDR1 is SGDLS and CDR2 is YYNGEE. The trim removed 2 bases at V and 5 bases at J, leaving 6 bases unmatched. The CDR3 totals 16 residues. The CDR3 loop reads CASSVGTSGVQETQYF. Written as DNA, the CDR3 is TGTGCCAGCAGCGTCGGGACTAGCGGGGTCCAGGAGACCCAGTACTTC.

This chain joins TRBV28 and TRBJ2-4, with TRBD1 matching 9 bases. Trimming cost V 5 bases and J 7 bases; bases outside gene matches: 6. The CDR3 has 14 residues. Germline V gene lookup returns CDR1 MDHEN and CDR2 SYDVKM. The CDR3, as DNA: TGTGCCAGCAGTGAGGACAGGGGTAGGAACATTCAGTACTTC. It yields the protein CASSEDRGRNIQYF. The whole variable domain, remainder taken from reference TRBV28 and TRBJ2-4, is DVKVTQSSRYLVKRTGEKVFLECVQDMDHENMFWYRQDPGLGLRLIYFSYDVKMKEKGDIPEGYSVSREKKERFSLILESASTNQTSMYLCASSEDRGRNIQYFGAGTRLSVL.

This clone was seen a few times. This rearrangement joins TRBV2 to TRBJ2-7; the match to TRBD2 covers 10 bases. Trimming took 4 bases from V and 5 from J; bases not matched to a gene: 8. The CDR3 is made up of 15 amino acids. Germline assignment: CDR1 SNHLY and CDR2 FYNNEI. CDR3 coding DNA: TGTGCCAGCAGTGCGAGCGGGGGGGGTCTTCACGAGCAGTACTTC. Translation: CASSASGGGLHEQYF.

The CDR3 protein is CASSYFGEQFF. The CDR3 nucleotides read TGTGCCAGCAGTTACTTCGGGGAGCAGTTCTTC. The gene calls are TRBV6-5 and TRBJ2-1; D not certain. The length of the CDR3 is 11 residues. Looked up from germline, CDR1 is MNHEY and CDR2 is SVGAGI. The V and J ends lost 1 base and 10 bases respectively, with 5 bases between them.

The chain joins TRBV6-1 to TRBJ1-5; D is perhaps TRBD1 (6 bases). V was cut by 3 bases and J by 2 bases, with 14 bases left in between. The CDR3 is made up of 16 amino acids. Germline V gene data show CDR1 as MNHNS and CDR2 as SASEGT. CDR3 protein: CASSEGDRWGNQPQHF. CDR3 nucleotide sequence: TGTGCCAGCAGTGAGGGCGACAGGTGGGGCAATCAGCCCCAGCATTTT.

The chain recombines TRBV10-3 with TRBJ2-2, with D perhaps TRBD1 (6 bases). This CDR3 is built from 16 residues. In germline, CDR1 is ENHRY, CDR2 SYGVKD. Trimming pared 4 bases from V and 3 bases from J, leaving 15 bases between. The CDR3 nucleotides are TGTGCCATCAGTGTACTCAGGGGAAAGGACACCGGGGAGCTGTTTTTT. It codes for CAISVLRGKDTGELFF.

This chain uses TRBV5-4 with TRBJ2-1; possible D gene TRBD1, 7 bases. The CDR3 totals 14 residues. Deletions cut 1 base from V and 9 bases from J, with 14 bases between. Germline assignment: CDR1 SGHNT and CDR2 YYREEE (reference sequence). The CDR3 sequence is CASSLLEGAGEQFF. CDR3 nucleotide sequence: TGTGCCAGCAGCTTGTTGGAGGGGGCAGGTGAGCAGTTCTTC.

The CDR3 sequence: CASTSHGLGGSYGYTF. In DNA, the CDR3 is TGTGCCAGCACCTCGCACGGCCTCGGGGGGTCCTATGGCTACACCTTC. The genes are TRBV2 and TRBJ1-2; D might be TRBD1 (5 bases). The CDR3 covers 16 residues. The germline V gene encodes CDR1 SNHLY and CDR2 FYNNEI. The ends were cut back, 7 bases at V and 4 bases at J, with 22 bases in the middle.

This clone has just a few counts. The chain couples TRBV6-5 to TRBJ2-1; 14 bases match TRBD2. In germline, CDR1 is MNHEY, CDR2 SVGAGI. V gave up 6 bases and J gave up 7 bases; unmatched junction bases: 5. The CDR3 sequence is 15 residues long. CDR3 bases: TGTGCCAGCAGGGGGACTAGCGGGAGTCGGAATGAGCAGTTCTTC. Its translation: CASRGTSGSRNEQFF.